The sample holds a few counts of the clone carrying this T cell receptor (beta chain). No antigen is known for it. About 116 mL of blood, on average, came from one heparinised draw per donor. The record originates from a study of beta chain features in type 1 diabetes. General observations from the study: Shortening of TCRB CDR3s, moderate but significant, appeared in all four CD4+ subsets of Type 1 diabetes patients. Patients with type 1 diabetes carried fewer insertions and had more deletions at their VDJ junctions.

cDNA synthesis used the whole RNA isolate, giving expressed TCRB sequences. The protocol was immunoSEQ multiplex PCR, while the TCRdb copy is restricted to in-frame clones and leaves out a portion. The sample contains about 170,000 clones, 6.5% to 8.5% of which appear only once. Trimming took 0 bases from V and 7 from J; bases not matched to a gene: 9. Germline V CDR1 and CDR2: SGHTA, FQGNSA. This CDR3 comprises 15 residues. The sequenced sample consisted of central memory CD4+ T cells from blood. The sequence was collected from a man between 18 and 29 years old with type 1 diabetes. The V gene is TRBV7-2, the J gene TRBJ2-7; 7 positions agree with TRBD1. CDR3 DNA: TGTGCCAGCAGCTTAGCCGGGACAGACCCCGCGGAGCAGTACTTC. It yields the protein CASSLAGTDPAEQYF.